This paragraph reports one T cell receptor (beta chain). This entry comes from a study of blood T cell repertoires in COVID-19. Study context: The United States, Italy and Spain provided the acute and convalescent COVID-19 samples.

Participants came from roughly 24 US areas, aged about 18 to 95 years. Researchers sorted participants into cohorts using their self-reported clinical history. Source study methods: Amplification from reference gene primers served as the basis for estimated nucleated cell counts. Profiled with immunoSEQ multiplex PCR; TCRdb holds only in-frame clones, not every one. That table furnishes V, J and clone size, whereas the DNA furnished D and trimming. The sample includes a few hundred thousand clones, approximately 85% of them seen just once. The ends were cut back, 7 bases at V and 5 bases at J, with 23 bases in the middle. This CDR3 has 16 amino acids. The germline CDR1 and CDR2 sequences are SNHLY and FYNNEI.

Sequencing was performed on PBMCs or T cells enriched from blood (not recorded which). The genes are TRBV2 and TRBJ1-2; a weak D match, TRBD1 (5 bases). The source is a man aged 30 to 45 who had recovered from COVID-19. The CDR3 DNA sequence: TGTGCCAGCACAGAGGTCCTCCTCCGGGGGATATATGGCTACACCTTC. Protein product: CASTEVLLRGIYGYTF.